This is a list of T cell receptor beta chains from one sample in a study of response to subunit inactivated influenza vaccine. TCRdb reprocessed the RT-PCR reads with MiXCR, giving one entry per CDR3 protein. Seen here are approximately 500,000 distinct CDR3 sequences, approximately 20% observed once, and the top ten hold 2.5% to 3.5%. These records were also assigned to another study, of T cells expressing NK-cell markers.

Material: CD4+ T cells sorted from PBMCs, obtained roughly 12 days after vaccination. The receptors here all came from a man in his forties or fifties who received an inactivated influenza vaccine. Each CDR3 is given with its conserved first and last residue. The D gene is left open where the match is weak. Some rows have no size entry. The others give once, few or many, or a class for an expanded clone.

>TRBJ2-3|NA|TRBD2|TRBV20-1
CSADTGTSGSGDTQYF
TGCAGTGCTGACACCGGGACTAGCGGGAGTGGAGATACGCAGTATTTT
>TRBJ2-7|NA|NA|TRBV7-9
CASSHVSSYEQYF
TGTGCCAGCAGCCACGTTAGCTCCTACGAGCAGTACTTC
>TRBJ1-4|NA|TRBD1|TRBV4-1
CASSRKGGATNEKLFF
TGCGCCAGCAGCCGGAAAGGGGGCGCAACTAATGAAAAACTGTTTTTT
>TRBJ2-7|few|NA|TRBV7-9
CASSLVGATYEQYF
TGTGCCAGCAGCTTAGTTGGGGCGACCTACGAGCAGTACTTC
>TRBJ2-7|few|TRBD1|TRBV6-2/TRBV6-3
CASSPGTGKYF
TGTGCCAGCAGTCCCGGGACAGGAAAGTACTTC
>TRBJ2-6|NA|TRBD1|TRBV7-2
CASSYSDRAPSGANVLTF
TGTGCCAGCAGCTATAGCGACAGGGCCCCCTCTGGGGCCAACGTCCTGACTTTC
>TRBJ2-5|NA|NA|TRBV15
CATSAQAGETQYF
TGTGCCACCAGCGCCCAGGCAGGGGAGACCCAGTACTTC
>TRBJ2-2|NA|TRBD2|TRBV28
CASSRSGLAGSTGELFF
TGTGCCAGCAGTCGGTCGGGACTAGCGGGGAGCACCGGGGAGCTGTTTTTT
>TRBJ2-2|few|NA|TRBV7-2
CASSLKGAGELFF
TGTGCCAGCAGCTTAAAGGGGGCCGGGGAGCTGTTTTTT
>TRBJ1-2|few|NA|TRBV20-1
CSASPGLERGYTF
TGCAGTGCTAGCCCAGGGCTAGAAAGGGGCTACACCTTC
>TRBJ1-1|few|NA|TRBV18
CASSARVVGTEAFF
TGTGCCAGCTCAGCTCGAGTGGTGGGCACTGAAGCTTTCTTT
>TRBJ1-5|few|NA|TRBV28
CASSLFWGGNQPQHF
TGTGCCAGCAGTTTATTCTGGGGAGGCAATCAGCCCCAGCATTTT
>TRBJ1-2|few|TRBD1|TRBV4-1
CASSQSGQGAGGYTF
TGCGCCAGCAGCCAGAGCGGACAGGGGGCGGGTGGCTACACCTTC